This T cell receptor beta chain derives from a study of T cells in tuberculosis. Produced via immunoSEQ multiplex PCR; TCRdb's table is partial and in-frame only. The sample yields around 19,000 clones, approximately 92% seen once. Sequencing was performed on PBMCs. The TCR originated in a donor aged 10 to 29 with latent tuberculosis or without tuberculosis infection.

CDR3 sequence: CASSESGAYQETQYF. In DNA form, the CDR3 reads TGTGCCAGCAGTGAAAGCGGAGCTTACCAAGAGACCCAGTACTTC. The V call is TRBV25-1, the J call TRBJ2-5; perhaps TRBD2 as D (5 bases). The V end was cut by 2 bases, the J end by 0 bases, with 10 bases between. CDR1 and CDR2 (germline): MGHDK, SYGVNS. The CDR3 contains 15 residues.